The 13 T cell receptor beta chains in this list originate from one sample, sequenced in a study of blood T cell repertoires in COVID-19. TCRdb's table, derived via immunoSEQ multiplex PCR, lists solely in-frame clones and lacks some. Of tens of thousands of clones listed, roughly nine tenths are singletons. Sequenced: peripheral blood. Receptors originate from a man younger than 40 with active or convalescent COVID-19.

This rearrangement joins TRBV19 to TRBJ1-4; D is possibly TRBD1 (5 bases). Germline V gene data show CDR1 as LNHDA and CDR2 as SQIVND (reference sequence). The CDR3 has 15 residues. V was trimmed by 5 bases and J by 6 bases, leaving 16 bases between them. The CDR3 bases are TGTGCCAGTAGTGCAAGGACAATCTCTCATGAAAAACTGTTTTTT. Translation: CASSARTISHEKLFF. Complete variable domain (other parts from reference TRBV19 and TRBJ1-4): DGGITQSPKYLFRKEGQNVTLSCEQNLNHDAMYWYRQDPGQGLRLIYYSQIVNDFQKGDIAEGYSVSREKKESFPLTVTSAQKNPTAFYLCASSARTISHEKLFFGSGTQLSVL.

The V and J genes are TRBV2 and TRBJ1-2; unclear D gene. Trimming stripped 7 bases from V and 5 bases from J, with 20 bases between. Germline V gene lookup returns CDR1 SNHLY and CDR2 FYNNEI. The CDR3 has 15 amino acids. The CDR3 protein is CASTAEGGSSYGYTF. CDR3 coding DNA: TGTGCCAGCACCGCGGAGGGAGGTTCCTCGTATGGCTACACCTTC.

CDR3 DNA: TGTGCCAGCAGCTCGGGGGGTGGCAAAAACATTCAGTACTTC. It is translated as CASSSGGGKNIQYF. The chain joins TRBV27 to TRBJ2-4, with 7 bases fitting TRBD2. CDR1 is MNHEY, CDR2 SMNVEV, per germline (reference sequence). CDR3 size: 14 residues. V lost 6 bases to trimming and J lost 3 bases; unmatched junction nucleotides: 5.

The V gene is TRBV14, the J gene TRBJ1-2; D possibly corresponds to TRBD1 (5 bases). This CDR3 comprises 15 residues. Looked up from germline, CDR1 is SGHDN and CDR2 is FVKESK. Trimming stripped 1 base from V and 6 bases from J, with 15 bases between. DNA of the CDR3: TGTGCCAGCAGCCAAGTTTCAGGGCCCCTCAATGGCTACACCTTC. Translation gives CASSQVSGPLNGYTF.

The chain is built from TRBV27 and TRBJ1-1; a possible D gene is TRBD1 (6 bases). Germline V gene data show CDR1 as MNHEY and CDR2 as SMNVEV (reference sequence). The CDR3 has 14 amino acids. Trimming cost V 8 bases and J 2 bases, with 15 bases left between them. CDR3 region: CASLPRGTNTEAFF. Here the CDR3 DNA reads TGTGCCAGCCTCCCCCGAGGGACAAACACTGAAGCTTTCTTT.

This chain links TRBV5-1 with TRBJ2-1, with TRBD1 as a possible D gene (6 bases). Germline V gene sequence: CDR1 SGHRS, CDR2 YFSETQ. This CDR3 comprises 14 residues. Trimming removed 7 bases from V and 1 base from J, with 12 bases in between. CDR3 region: CASHDTGSYNEQFF. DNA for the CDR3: TGCGCCAGCCACGACACAGGGTCCTACAATGAGCAGTTCTTC. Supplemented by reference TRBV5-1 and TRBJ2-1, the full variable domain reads KAGVTQTPRYLIKTRGQQVTLSCSPISGHRSVSWYQQTPGQGLQFLFEYFSETQRNKGNFPGRFSGRQFSNSRSEMNVSTLELGDSALYLCASHDTGSYNEQFFGPGTRLTVL.

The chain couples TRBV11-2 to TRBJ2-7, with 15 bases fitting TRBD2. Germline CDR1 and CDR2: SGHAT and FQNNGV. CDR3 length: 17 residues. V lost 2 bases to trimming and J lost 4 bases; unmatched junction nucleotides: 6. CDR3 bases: TGTGCCAGCAGCTTAAGGACTAGCGGGGGGGCCGTTTACGAGCAGTACTTC. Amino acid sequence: CASSLRTSGGAVYEQYF.

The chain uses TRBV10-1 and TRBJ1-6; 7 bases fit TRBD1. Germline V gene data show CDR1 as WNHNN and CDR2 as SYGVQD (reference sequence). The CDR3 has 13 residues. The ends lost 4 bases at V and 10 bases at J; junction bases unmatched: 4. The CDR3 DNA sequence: TGCGCCAGCAGTGGAGGGGGCGGGTCACCCCTCCACTTT. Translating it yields CASSGGGGSPLHF.

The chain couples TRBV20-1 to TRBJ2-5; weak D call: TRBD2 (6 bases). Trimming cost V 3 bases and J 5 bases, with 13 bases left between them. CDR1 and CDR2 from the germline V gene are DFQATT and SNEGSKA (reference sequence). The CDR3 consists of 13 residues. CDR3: CSASPREVETQYF. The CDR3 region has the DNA TGCAGTGCTAGTCCCAGGGAGGTGGAGACCCAGTACTTC.

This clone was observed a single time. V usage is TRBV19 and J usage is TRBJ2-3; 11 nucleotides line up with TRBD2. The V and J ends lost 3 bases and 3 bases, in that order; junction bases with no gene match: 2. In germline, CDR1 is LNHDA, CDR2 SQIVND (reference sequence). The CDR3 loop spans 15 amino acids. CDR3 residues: CASSISSGRTDTQYF. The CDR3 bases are TGTGCCAGTAGTATCTCTAGCGGGAGGACAGATACGCAGTATTTT.

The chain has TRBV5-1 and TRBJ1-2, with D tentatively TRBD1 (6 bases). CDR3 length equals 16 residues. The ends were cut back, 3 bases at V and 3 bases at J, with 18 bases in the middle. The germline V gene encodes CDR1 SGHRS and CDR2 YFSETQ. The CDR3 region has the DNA TGCGCCAGCAGCTCGCCGGACAGCCGGAATGACTATGGCTACACCTTC. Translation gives CASSSPDSRNDYGYTF.

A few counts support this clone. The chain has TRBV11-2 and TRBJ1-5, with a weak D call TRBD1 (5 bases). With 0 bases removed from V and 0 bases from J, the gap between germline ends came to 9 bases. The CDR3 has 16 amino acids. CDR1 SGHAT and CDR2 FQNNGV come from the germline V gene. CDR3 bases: TGTGCCAGCAGCTTAGATGTAGGGGATAGCAATCAGCCCCAGCATTTT. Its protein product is CASSLDVGDSNQPQHF. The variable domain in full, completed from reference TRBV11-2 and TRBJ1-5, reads EAGVAQSPRYKIIEKRQSVAFWCNPISGHATLYWYQQILGQGPKLLIQFQNNGVVDDSQLPKDRFSAERLKGVDSTLKIQPAKLEDSAVYLCASSLDVGDSNQPQHFGDGTRLSIL.

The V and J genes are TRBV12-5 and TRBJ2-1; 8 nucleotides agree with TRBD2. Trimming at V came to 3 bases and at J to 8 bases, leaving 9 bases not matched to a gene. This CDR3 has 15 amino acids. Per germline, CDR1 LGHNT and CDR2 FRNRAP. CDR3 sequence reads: CASGFRREVSDEQFF. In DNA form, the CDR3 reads TGTGCTAGTGGTTTCCGGCGGGAGGTGAGCGATGAGCAGTTCTTC.